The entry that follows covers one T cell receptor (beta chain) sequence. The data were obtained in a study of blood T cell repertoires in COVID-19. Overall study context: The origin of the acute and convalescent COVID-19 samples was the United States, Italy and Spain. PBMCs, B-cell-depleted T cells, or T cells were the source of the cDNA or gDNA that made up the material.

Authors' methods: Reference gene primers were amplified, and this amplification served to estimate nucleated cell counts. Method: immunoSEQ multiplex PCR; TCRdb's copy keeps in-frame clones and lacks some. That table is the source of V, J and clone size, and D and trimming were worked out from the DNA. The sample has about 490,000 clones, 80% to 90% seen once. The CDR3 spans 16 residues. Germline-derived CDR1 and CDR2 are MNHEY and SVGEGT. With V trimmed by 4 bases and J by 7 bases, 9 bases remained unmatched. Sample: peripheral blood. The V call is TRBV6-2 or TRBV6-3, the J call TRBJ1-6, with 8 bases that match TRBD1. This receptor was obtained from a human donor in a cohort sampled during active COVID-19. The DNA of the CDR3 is TGTGCCAGCAGTTCCCGGACAGGGATTGAGAATTCACCCCTCCACTTT. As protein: CASSSRTGIENSPLHF.